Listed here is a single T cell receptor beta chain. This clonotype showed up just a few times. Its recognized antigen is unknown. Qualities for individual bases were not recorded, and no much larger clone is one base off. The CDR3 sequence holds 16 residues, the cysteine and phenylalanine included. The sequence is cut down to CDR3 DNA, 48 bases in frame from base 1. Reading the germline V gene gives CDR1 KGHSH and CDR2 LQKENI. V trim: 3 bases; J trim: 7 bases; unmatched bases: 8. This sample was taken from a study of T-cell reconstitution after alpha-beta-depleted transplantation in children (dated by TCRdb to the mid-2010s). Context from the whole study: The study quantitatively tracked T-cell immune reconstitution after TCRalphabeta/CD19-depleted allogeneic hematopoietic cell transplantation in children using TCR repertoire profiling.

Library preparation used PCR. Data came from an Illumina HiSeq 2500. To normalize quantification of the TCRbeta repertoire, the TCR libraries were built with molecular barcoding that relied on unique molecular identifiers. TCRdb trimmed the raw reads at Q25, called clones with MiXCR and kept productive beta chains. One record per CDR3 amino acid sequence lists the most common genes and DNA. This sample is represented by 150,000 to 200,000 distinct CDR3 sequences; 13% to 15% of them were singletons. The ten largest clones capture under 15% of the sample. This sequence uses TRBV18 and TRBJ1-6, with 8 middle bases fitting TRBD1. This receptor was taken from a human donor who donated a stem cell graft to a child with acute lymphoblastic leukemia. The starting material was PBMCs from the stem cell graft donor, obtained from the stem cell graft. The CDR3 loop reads CASSPTTGDYNSPLHF. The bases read TGTGCCAGCTCACCTACGACAGGGGATTACAATTCACCCCTCCACTTT.